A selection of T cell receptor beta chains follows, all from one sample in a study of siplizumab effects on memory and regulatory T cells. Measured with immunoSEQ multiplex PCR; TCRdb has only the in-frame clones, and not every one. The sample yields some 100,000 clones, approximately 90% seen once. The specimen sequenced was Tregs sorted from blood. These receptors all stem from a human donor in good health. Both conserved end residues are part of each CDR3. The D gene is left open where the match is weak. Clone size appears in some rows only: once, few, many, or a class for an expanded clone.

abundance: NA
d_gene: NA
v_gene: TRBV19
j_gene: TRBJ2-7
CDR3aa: CASQEGPGRVYEQYF
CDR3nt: TGTGCCAGTCAGGAGGGTCCGGGACGGGTCTACGAGCAGTACTTC

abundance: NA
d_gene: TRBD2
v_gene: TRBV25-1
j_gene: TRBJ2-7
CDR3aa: CASSQLGRGGYEQYF
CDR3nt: TGTGCCAGCAGTCAGCTAGGGCGGGGGGGCTACGAGCAGTACTTC

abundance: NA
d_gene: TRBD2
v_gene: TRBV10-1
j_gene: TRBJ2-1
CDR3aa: CASSDTGTSKNEQFF
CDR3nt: TGCGCCAGCAGTGATACGGGGACTAGCAAAAATGAGCAGTTCTTC

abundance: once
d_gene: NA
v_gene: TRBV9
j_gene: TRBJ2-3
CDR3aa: CASSVGNSDTQYF
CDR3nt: TGTGCCAGCAGCGTAGGGAATTCAGATACGCAGTATTTT

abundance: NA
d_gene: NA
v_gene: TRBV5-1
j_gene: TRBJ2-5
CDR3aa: CASSLVNREGETQYF
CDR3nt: TGCGCCAGCAGCTTGGTCAACAGGGAAGGGGAGACCCAGTACTTC

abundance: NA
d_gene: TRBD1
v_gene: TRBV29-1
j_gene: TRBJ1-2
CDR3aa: CSVGQGAVGYTF
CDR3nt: TGCAGCGTTGGGCAGGGGGCTGTTGGCTACACCTTC

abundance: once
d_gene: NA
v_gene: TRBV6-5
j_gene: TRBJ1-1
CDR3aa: CASSTLGQHTEAFF
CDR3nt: TGTGCCAGCAGTACCCTAGGACAGCACACTGAAGCTTTCTTT

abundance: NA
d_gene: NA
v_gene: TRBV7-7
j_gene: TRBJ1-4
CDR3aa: CASARGMEEKLFF
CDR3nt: TGTGCTAGCGCGAGGGGTATGGAGGAAAAACTGTTTTTT

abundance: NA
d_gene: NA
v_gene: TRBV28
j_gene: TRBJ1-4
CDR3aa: CASSFGGPNEKLFF
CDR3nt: TGTGCCAGCAGTTTTGGGGGGCCGAATGAAAAACTGTTTTTT

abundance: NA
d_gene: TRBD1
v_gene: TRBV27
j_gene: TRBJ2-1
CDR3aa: CASSLRKSRDSRYNEQFF
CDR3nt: TGTGCCAGCAGTTTAAGGAAGAGCCGGGACAGTCGGTACAATGAGCAGTTCTTC

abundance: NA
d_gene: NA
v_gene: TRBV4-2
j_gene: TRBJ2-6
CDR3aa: CASSLATSVLTF
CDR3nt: TGTGCCAGCAGCTTGGCTACATCCGTCCTGACTTTC

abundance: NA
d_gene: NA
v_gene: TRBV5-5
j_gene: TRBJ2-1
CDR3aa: CASSQPGFYNEQFF
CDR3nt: TGTGCCAGCAGTCAACCGGGGTTCTACAATGAGCAGTTCTTC

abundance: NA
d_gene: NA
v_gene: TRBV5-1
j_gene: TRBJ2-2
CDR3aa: CASSLVWDTGELFF
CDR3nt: TGCGCCAGCAGCTTGGTGTGGGACACCGGGGAGCTGTTTTTT

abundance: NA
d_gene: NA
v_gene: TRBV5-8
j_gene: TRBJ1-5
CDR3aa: CASSLELTGNQPQHF
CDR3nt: TGTGCCAGCAGTTTGGAGCTGACGGGCAATCAGCCCCAGCATTTT

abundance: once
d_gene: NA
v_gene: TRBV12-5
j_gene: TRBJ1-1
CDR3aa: CASGLPQTVEAFF
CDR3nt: TGTGCTAGTGGTTTGCCCCAGACAGTTGAAGCTTTCTTT

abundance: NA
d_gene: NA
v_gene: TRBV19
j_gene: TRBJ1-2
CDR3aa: CASQDIGVNYGYTF
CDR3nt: TGTGCCAGTCAGGACATAGGCGTTAACTATGGCTACACCTTC

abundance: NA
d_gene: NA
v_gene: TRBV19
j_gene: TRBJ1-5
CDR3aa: CASRGRSNQPQHF
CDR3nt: TGTGCCAGTAGGGGCCGTAGCAATCAGCCCCAGCATTTT

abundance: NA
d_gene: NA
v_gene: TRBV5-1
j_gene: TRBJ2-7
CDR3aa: CASSLAGLGGEQYF
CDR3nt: TGCGCCAGCAGCCTGGCGGGGTTAGGGGGCGAGCAGTACTTC

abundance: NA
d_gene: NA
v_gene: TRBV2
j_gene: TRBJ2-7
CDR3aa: CASSFSGQPYEQYF
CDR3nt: TGTGCCAGCAGTTTCAGCGGGCAACCCTACGAGCAGTACTTC

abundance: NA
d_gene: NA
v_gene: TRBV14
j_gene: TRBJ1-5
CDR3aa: CASSQDRGGGYSNQPQHF
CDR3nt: TGTGCCAGCAGCCAAGATCGGGGCGGAGGGTATAGCAATCAGCCCCAGCATTTT

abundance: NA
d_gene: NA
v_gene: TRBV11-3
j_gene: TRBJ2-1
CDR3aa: CASSLSQGQEQFF
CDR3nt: TGTGCCAGCAGCTTAAGCCAGGGTCAGGAGCAGTTCTTC

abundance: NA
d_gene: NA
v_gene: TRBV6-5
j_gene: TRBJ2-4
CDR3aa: CASSYSTKAKNIQYF
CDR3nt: TGTGCCAGCAGTTACTCAACTAAAGCCAAAAACATTCAGTACTTC

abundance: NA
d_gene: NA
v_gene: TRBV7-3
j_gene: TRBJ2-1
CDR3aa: CASSSHGAGLYNEQFF
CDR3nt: TGTGCCAGCAGCTCTCACGGCGCAGGGCTCTACAATGAGCAGTTCTTC

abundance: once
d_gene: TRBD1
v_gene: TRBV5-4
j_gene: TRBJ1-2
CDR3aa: CASSPRTGFNYGYTF
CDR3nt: TGTGCCAGCAGCCCTCGGACAGGGTTCAACTATGGCTACACCTTC

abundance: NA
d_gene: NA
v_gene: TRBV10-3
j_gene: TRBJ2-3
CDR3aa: CAIRPGLVSTDTQYF
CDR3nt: TGTGCCATCAGGCCCGGGCTAGTTAGCACAGATACGCAGTATTTT

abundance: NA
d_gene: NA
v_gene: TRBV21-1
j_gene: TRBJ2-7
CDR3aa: CASNSASYEQYF
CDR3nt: TGTGCCAGCAATAGCGCTTCCTACGAGCAGTACTTC

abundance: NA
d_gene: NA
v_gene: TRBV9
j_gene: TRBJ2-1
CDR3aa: CASSVVAGNYNEQFF
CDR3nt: TGTGCCAGCAGCGTAGTGGCTGGAAACTACAATGAGCAGTTCTTC

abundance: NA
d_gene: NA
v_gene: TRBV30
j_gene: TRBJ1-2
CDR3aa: CAWSVKGVSNYGYTF
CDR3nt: TGTGCCTGGAGTGTAAAGGGGGTCTCTAACTATGGCTACACCTTC

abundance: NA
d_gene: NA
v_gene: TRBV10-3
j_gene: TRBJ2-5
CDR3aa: CAISRDIQETQYF
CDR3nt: TGTGCCATCAGCAGGGACATCCAAGAGACCCAGTACTTC

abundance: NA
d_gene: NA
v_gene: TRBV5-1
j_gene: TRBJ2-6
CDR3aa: CASSVQGSGANVLTF
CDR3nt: TGCGCCAGCAGCGTACAGGGATCTGGGGCCAACGTCCTGACTTTC

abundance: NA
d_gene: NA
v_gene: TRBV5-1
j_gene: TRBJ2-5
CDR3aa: CASRRADQETQYF
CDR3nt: TGCGCCAGCAGGCGGGCTGACCAAGAGACCCAGTACTTC

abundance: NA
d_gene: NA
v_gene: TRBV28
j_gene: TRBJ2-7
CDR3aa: CASSLVTFPSYEQYF
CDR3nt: TGTGCCAGCAGTTTAGTTACTTTCCCCTCCTACGAGCAGTACTTC

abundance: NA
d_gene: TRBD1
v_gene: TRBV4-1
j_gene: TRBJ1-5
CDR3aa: CASSHDRGSNQPQHF
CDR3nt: TGCGCCAGCAGCCACGACAGGGGTAGCAATCAGCCCCAGCATTTT

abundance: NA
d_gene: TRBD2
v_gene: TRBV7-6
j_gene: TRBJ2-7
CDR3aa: CASSFGGDYEQYF
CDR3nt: TGTGCCAGCAGCTTCGGGGGGGACTACGAGCAGTACTTC

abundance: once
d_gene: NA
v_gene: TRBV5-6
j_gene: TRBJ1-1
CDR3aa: CASSSRPGLDRRAFF
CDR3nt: TGTGCCAGCAGCTCCCGTCCCGGGCTAGACAGGAGGGCTTTCTTT

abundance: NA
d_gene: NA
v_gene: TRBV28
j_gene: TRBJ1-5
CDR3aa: CASSPYGTGGNQPQHF
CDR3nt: TGTGCCAGCAGTCCTTATGGGACTGGGGGAAATCAGCCCCAGCATTTT